This entry lists 21 T cell receptor beta chains sequenced from one sample in a study of lymphopenia after photon versus proton radiotherapy. Assay used: immunoSEQ multiplex PCR; TCRdb lists only in-frame clones, some missing. The sample consists of roughly 65,000 clones, approximately 91% of them appearing once. The starting material was peripheral blood, obtained from a patient treated with photon-based radiotherapy. Receptor source: a woman aged 70-85 years with pancreatic cancer.

This sequence joins TRBV19 and TRBJ1-2; D ambiguous. The CDR3 spans 12 residues. In germline, CDR1 is LNHDA, CDR2 SQIVND (reference sequence). V lost 5 bases to trimming and J lost 5 bases, with 9 bases between them. The CDR3 DNA follows: TGTGCCAGTAGTCCTGAGACGTATGGCTACACCTTC. Residues: CASSPETYGYTF.

The rearrangement links TRBV9 to TRBJ2-1, with unresolved D. V was clipped by 2 bases and J by 5 bases, with 14 bases between them. The CDR3 contains 15 residues. Germline CDR1 SGDLS, CDR2 YYNGEE. The CDR3 DNA reads as TGTGCCAGCAGCGTGGTGGCAGATCCGAACAATGAGCAGTTCTTC. This sequence encodes CASSVVADPNNEQFF.

The sample holds a few counts of this clone. This chain uses TRBV7-2 with TRBJ2-7; TRBD1 might be the D (6 bases). The CDR3 consists of 13 residues. V shed 5 bases and J shed 4 bases, with 12 bases lying between them. CDR1 and CDR2 from the germline V gene are SGHTA and FQGNSA. The CDR3 is CASSDDRWYEQYF. CDR3 nucleotide sequence: TGTGCCAGCAGCGATGACAGGTGGTACGAGCAGTACTTC.

The CDR3 spells CASSSSQVEGQYF. Written as DNA, the CDR3 is TGTGCCAGCAGCTCTTCCCAAGTAGAGGGGCAGTACTTC. The rearrangement joins TRBV7-8 to TRBJ2-7; D might be TRBD2 (5 bases). CDR3 length: 13 residues. The ends were cut back, 4 bases at V and 9 bases at J, with 16 bases in the middle. The V gene's germline CDR1 is SGHVS and CDR2 FQNEAQ.

V usage is TRBV28 and J usage is TRBJ1-1, with TRBD1 as a possible D gene (5 bases). CDR3 size: 18 residues. Germline CDR1 is MDHEN and CDR2 is SYDVKM. V lost 8 bases, J lost 1 base, and 26 bases lay in between. As DNA, the CDR3 is TGTGCCAGCCGCCCAGCTAACCTCCGGGGCCCGGGGAACACTGAAGCTTTCTTT. Protein: CASRPANLRGPGNTEAFF.

This chain connects TRBV4-3 to TRBJ2-1, with TRBD2 identical over 9 bases. The V segment lost 3 bases and the J segment 2 bases; nucleotides outside the gene matches: 8. In germline, CDR1 is LGHNA, CDR2 YSLEER. CDR3 length: 17 amino acids. CDR3 region: CASSHLAGEWTYNEQFF. The DNA for the CDR3 is TGCGCCAGCAGCCATTTAGCGGGAGAGTGGACCTACAATGAGCAGTTCTTC.

The V call is TRBV6-5, the J call TRBJ2-5; 8 nucleotides match TRBD1. The V gene's germline CDR1 is MNHEY and CDR2 SVGAGI. Germline trimming cut 6 bases from V and 5 bases from J; bases unmatched to any gene: 11. CDR3 size: 15 residues. Here the CDR3 DNA reads TGTGCCAGCAGACGAGGACAGGGTCTATTGGAGACCCAGTACTTC. It specifies CASRRGQGLLETQYF.

The chain uses TRBV5-4 and TRBJ2-7, with 8 bases identical to TRBD2. Losses at the gene ends were 4 bases for V and 7 bases for J; bases not matched to a gene: 4. Germline V gene sequence: CDR1 SGHNT, CDR2 YYREEE (reference sequence). The length of the CDR3 is 12 residues. The CDR3 DNA reads as TGTGCCAGCAGCCCCCCGGGAGGGGAGCAGTACTTC. It encodes CASSPPGGEQYF.

V is TRBV7-8 and J is TRBJ2-7; 8 positions agree with TRBD1. Germline V gene sequence: CDR1 SGHVS, CDR2 FQNEAQ. J lost 2 bases, V lost 0 bases, and 3 bases had no gene match. This CDR3 spans 15 amino acids. CDR3 region: CASSLASGGPYEQYF. The CDR3 DNA follows: TGTGCCAGCAGCTTAGCCTCAGGGGGCCCCTACGAGCAGTACTTC.

This chain joins TRBV6-1 and TRBJ1-5; D not certain. This CDR3 contains 15 residues. V was cut by 6 bases and J by 7 bases, with 19 bases left in between. The germline CDR1 and CDR2 sequences are MNHNS and SASEGT. The CDR3 DNA sequence: TGTGCCAGCAGACCCGACCACCTATCTCCACAGCCCCAGCATTTT. It codes for CASRPDHLSPQPQHF.

J is TRBJ2-7 and V is TRBV29-1; 10 nucleotides align to TRBD2. The germline V gene has CDR1 SQVTM and CDR2 ANQGSEA. The CDR3 consists of 13 residues. Trimming cost V 6 bases and J 2 bases; bases outside gene matches: 4. CDR3 nucleotide sequence: TGCAGCGTGTCTAGCGGGGGAACCTACGAGCAGTACTTC. It encodes CSVSSGGTYEQYF.

This clone has just one count. The V and J genes are TRBV5-4 and TRBJ2-2; TRBD1 might be the D (6 bases). The CDR3 has 14 residues. CDR1 is SGHNT, CDR2 YYREEE, per germline (reference sequence). Trimming stripped 1 base from V and 7 bases from J, with 11 bases between. In DNA, the CDR3 is TGTGCCAGCAGCTTGTTGGGGGCGGACGGGGAGCTGTTTTTT. Protein: CASSLLGADGELFF.

The chain combines TRBV7-2 with TRBJ2-1, with 13 bases lining up with TRBD2. Trimming removed 2 bases from V and 9 bases from J; junction bases left unmatched: 7. The CDR3 is 16 amino acids. Germline V lookup: CDR1 SGHTA, CDR2 FQGNSA. The DNA for the CDR3 is TGTGCCAGCAGCTTATCGGGACTAGCGGGGAAGGTTGAGCAGTTCTTC. This translates into CASSLSGLAGKVEQFF.

V and J are TRBV4-3 and TRBJ2-7; 10 bases map to TRBD1. V was clipped by 0 bases and J by 2 bases; unmatched bases: 10. The V gene's germline CDR1 is LGHNA and CDR2 YSLEER. CDR3 length: 18 amino acids. CDR3 DNA: TGCGCCAGCAGCCAAGAAAGCCGGGACAGGGGATTCCCCTACGAGCAGTACTTC. It specifies CASSQESRDRGFPYEQYF.

The chain joins TRBV19 to TRBJ1-1; weak D call: TRBD1 (5 bases). V was trimmed by 5 bases and J by 5 bases, leaving 12 bases between them. CDR1 is LNHDA and CDR2 is SQIVND in the germline V gene (reference sequence). The CDR3 consists of 13 residues. CDR3 nucleotide sequence: TGTGCCAGTAGTCCGCGATGGGGGACTGAAGCTTTCTTT. Translating it yields CASSPRWGTEAFF.

The chain employs TRBV19 and TRBJ1-5; the D gene is possibly TRBD1 (5 bases). CDR1 and CDR2 from the germline V gene are LNHDA and SQIVND (reference sequence). With 0 bases removed from V and 0 bases from J, the gap between germline ends came to 15 bases. The CDR3 is made up of 18 amino acids. The CDR3 spells CASSIDRGRGHSNQPQHF. As DNA, the CDR3 is TGTGCCAGTAGTATAGATCGGGGAAGGGGCCATAGCAATCAGCCCCAGCATTTT. The whole variable domain, filled in from reference TRBV19 and TRBJ1-5, reads DGGITQSPKYLFRKEGQNVTLSCEQNLNHDAMYWYRQDPGQGLRLIYYSQIVNDFQKGDIAEGYSVSREKKESFPLTVTSAQKNPTAFYLCASSIDRGRGHSNQPQHFGDGTRLSIL.

The gene calls are TRBV2 and TRBJ2-1; D might be TRBD2 (6 bases). CDR3 size: 14 residues. Germline V gene sequence: CDR1 SNHLY, CDR2 FYNNEI. V was shortened by 7 bases and J by 4 bases, with 14 bases between the two germline ends. CDR3 sequence reads: CASKVGGIYNEQFF. The CDR3 DNA sequence: TGTGCCAGCAAGGTAGGCGGGATATACAATGAGCAGTTCTTC.

V usage is TRBV30 and J usage is TRBJ1-2, with TRBD1 matching 9 bases. Trimming cost V 0 bases and J 1 base; bases outside gene matches: 3. The CDR3 is 15 residues long. Germline CDR1 reads GTSNPN; CDR2 reads SVGIG (reference sequence). The CDR3 nucleotides read TGTGCCTGGAGTGTTGCGGGACAGGGTAACTATGGCTACACCTTC. Residues: CAWSVAGQGNYGYTF.

The chain recombines TRBV11-3 with TRBJ2-1, with TRBD2 matching 9 bases. Germline-derived CDR1 and CDR2 are SGHNT and YENEEA. V shed 0 bases and J 9 bases; nucleotides not matched to a gene: 15. The CDR3 consists of 18 residues. The CDR3 region is CASSLEGFGGRGPGEQFF. The CDR3, as DNA: TGTGCCAGCAGCTTAGAGGGTTTCGGCGGGAGGGGACCCGGTGAGCAGTTCTTC.

The CDR3 protein is CASSLTGTSLREQYF. CDR3 nucleotide sequence: TGTGCCAGCAGCTTAACCGGGACTAGCCTAAGGGAGCAGTACTTC. The chain combines TRBV7-2 with TRBJ2-7, with 9 positions matching TRBD2. J was trimmed by 7 bases and V by 2 bases; bases with no gene match: 9. CDR3 length: 15 amino acids. Germline V gene lookup returns CDR1 SGHTA and CDR2 FQGNSA.

The J gene is TRBJ2-2, the V gene TRBV6-1; the D is unclear. Deletions cut 6 bases from V and 1 base from J, with 6 bases between. Looked up from germline, CDR1 is MNHNS and CDR2 is SASEGT. This CDR3 is built from 13 residues. The DNA of the CDR3 is TGTGCCAGCAGCCAAAAGAACACCGGGGAGCTGTTTTTT. Translation gives CASSQKNTGELFF.